One and the same sample provided the 9 T cell receptor beta chains below, sequenced in a study of T cell responses to AZD1222 COVID-19 vaccine. Sequencing was performed with immunoSEQ multiplex PCR; in TCRdb, only in-frame clones are kept and a portion is missing. The sample has about 96,000 clones, about 88% seen once. The source material was peripheral blood, sampled on day 0 of AZD1222 vaccination. These receptors came from an adult in good health.

The chain carries TRBV19 and TRBJ1-4; a weak D match, TRBD1 (6 bases). V was cut by 9 bases and J by 4 bases, with 12 bases left in between. The CDR3 contains 13 residues. In germline, CDR1 is LNHDA, CDR2 SQIVND (reference sequence). The CDR3 loop is CASLDRINEKLFF. The CDR3, as DNA: TGTGCCAGCCTTGACAGGATTAATGAAAAACTGTTTTTT.

This clone was seen only once. The chain has TRBV10-3 and TRBJ1-1; 7 bases agree with TRBD1. Germline V CDR1 and CDR2: ENHRY, SYGVKD. CDR3 length: 13 amino acids. Losses at the gene ends were 6 bases for V and 10 bases for J; bases not matched to a gene: 11. The CDR3 DNA reads as TGTGCCATCAGAGGGGGCCAACGGGCGGGAGCTTTCTTT. It specifies CAIRGGQRAGAFF.

The CDR3 is CASSGGASSGNTIYF. CDR3 nucleotide sequence: TGTGCCAGCAGCGGAGGGGCGAGCTCTGGAAACACCATATATTTT. The J gene is TRBJ1-3, the V gene TRBV9; possibly TRBD1 for D (5 bases). Trimming left V 3 bases short and J 0 bases short, with 10 bases between. This CDR3 is built from 15 residues. CDR1 SGDLS and CDR2 YYNGEE come from the germline V gene.

This clone appeared a single time. The chain carries TRBV7-9 and TRBJ1-4; 10 nucleotides align to TRBD1. Unmatched junction bases numbered 6, after V lost 0 bases and J lost 8 bases. The CDR3 has 16 residues. The germline V gene has CDR1 SEHNR and CDR2 FQNEAQ (reference sequence). For the CDR3, the DNA is TGTGCCAGCAGCTTAGCATTGGGACAGGGGAACGAAAAACTGTTTTTT. This sequence encodes CASSLALGQGNEKLFF.

The gene calls are TRBV7-8 and TRBJ2-1; TRBD2 agrees at 11 bases. V gave up 1 base and J gave up 8 bases; unmatched junction bases: 13. Germline values: CDR1 SGHVS, CDR2 FQNEAQ. CDR3 length: 18 amino acids. The CDR3 DNA is TGTGCCAGCAGCTTAGGGACTAGCGGGCGCGAATATTTCTATGAGCAGTTCTTC. It encodes CASSLGTSGREYFYEQFF.

The chain uses TRBV18 and TRBJ1-2; TRBD1 aligns across 8 bases. There are 15 residues in the CDR3. V was pared by 1 base and J by 12 bases, with 13 bases of the junction left unmatched. CDR1 is KGHSH and CDR2 is LQKENI in the germline V gene. The CDR3 nucleotides are TGTGCCAGCTCACCACGAGGGGGACAGGAGGACGTAGACACCTTC. Protein: CASSPRGGQEDVDTF.

This rearrangement joins TRBV28 to TRBJ1-2; D unclear. Germline V gene lookup returns CDR1 MDHEN and CDR2 SYDVKM. The CDR3 is 14 residues long. V gave up 4 bases and J gave up 5 bases, with 14 bases separating them. The CDR3 DNA is TGTGCCAGCAGTTCTCCGGACGGATCGTATGGCTACACCTTC. Its protein is CASSSPDGSYGYTF.

This chain joins TRBV7-8 and TRBJ2-1; 8 bases line up with TRBD2. Germline lookup yields CDR1 SGHVS and CDR2 FQNEAQ. V lost 5 bases to trimming and J lost 7 bases; unmatched junction nucleotides: 4. The CDR3 runs 13 residues. The CDR3 DNA follows: TGTGCCAGCAGCAGCTTAGCGGGGAATGAGCAGTTCTTC. Its protein is CASSSLAGNEQFF.

This clone was detected only a few times. J is TRBJ1-3 and V is TRBV5-6; a weak D match, TRBD1 (6 bases). Trimming shortened V by 4 bases and J by 4 bases, and 21 bases separated the two germline ends. The CDR3 has 17 residues. The germline V gene encodes CDR1 SGHDT and CDR2 YYEEEE. The CDR3 DNA is TGTGCCAGCAGCCTGAGGAATGAGTACAGGGTCGGAAACACCATATATTTT. Encoded protein: CASSLRNEYRVGNTIYF.